Below are 5 T cell receptor beta chains sequenced from a single sample in a study of blood T cell repertoires in COVID-19. The data were produced by immunoSEQ multiplex PCR, yet TCRdb's version contains in-frame clones alone and is incomplete. The sample consists of about 59,000 clones, less than 90% of them appearing once. Sequencing was done on a sample of peripheral blood. All receptors come from a man older than 75 in a cohort sampled during active COVID-19.

The V gene is TRBV5-1, the J gene TRBJ1-6, with TRBD1 as a possible D gene (5 bases). CDR3 size: 15 residues. The V end lost 4 bases, the J end lost 7 bases, and 15 bases lay between the germline ends. In germline, CDR1 is SGHRS, CDR2 YFSETQ. Here the CDR3 reads CASSAMAGVNSPLHF. The CDR3 nucleotides are TGCGCCAGCAGCGCGATGGCGGGGGTAAATTCACCCCTCCACTTT.

This clone was detected a few times. This rearrangement joins TRBV5-4 to TRBJ2-7, with 10 bases aligning to TRBD1. After removal of 0 bases from V and 4 bases from J, the junction contained 10 bases not matched to a gene. Germline V gene lookup returns CDR1 SGHNT and CDR2 YYREEE (reference sequence). The CDR3 spans 17 residues. For the CDR3, the DNA is TGTGCCAGCAGCTTGGCCAGTGGGGGACAGGGGATTTACGAGCAGTACTTC. This translates into CASSLASGGQGIYEQYF. The complete variable domain, with remaining parts taken from reference TRBV5-4 and TRBJ2-7, reads ETGVTQSPTHLIKTRGQQVTLRCSSQSGHNTVSWYQQALGQGPQFIFQYYREEENGRGNFPPRFSGLQFPNYSSELNVNALELDDSALYLCASSLASGGQGIYEQYFGPGTRLTVT.

The chain has TRBV5-1 and TRBJ2-5; TRBD1 matches at 12 bases. Germline assignment: CDR1 SGHRS and CDR2 YFSETQ. The CDR3 has 16 residues. The V gene end was trimmed by 5 bases and the J gene end by 4 bases; junction bases not matched to a gene: 9. CDR3 sequence: CASRIPGTGGTETQYF. CDR3 bases: TGCGCCAGCAGAATACCCGGGACAGGGGGCACAGAGACCCAGTACTTC. The whole variable domain, remainder taken from reference TRBV5-1 and TRBJ2-5, is KAGVTQTPRYLIKTRGQQVTLSCSPISGHRSVSWYQQTPGQGLQFLFEYFSETQRNKGNFPGRFSGRQFSNSRSEMNVSTLELGDSALYLCASRIPGTGGTETQYFGPGTRLLVL.

The gene calls are TRBV7-8 and TRBJ2-7; 7 positions agree with TRBD2. Unmatched junction bases numbered 6, after V lost 3 bases and J lost 4 bases. The germline gives CDR1 SGHVS, CDR2 FQNEAQ. The CDR3 totals 14 residues. CDR3 loop: CASSFRSGAYEQYF. The CDR3 nucleotides are TGTGCCAGCAGCTTTCGGAGCGGGGCTTACGAGCAGTACTTC. Full variable domain (rest looked up from reference TRBV7-8 and TRBJ2-7): GAGVSQSPRYKVAKRGQDVALRCDPISGHVSLFWYQQALGQGPEFLTYFQNEAQLDKSGLPSDRFFAERPEGSVSTLKIQRTQQEDSAVYLCASSFRSGAYEQYFGPGTRLTVT.

V and J are TRBV27 and TRBJ2-7; the match to TRBD1 covers 12 bases. Per the germline V gene, CDR1 is MNHEY and CDR2 is SMNVEV (reference sequence). The CDR3 is 15 amino acids. With 1 base clipped from V and 6 bases from J, the junction kept 4 bases outside the gene matches. As DNA, the CDR3 is TGTGCCAGCAGTTTATACGGGACAGGGGGCTTCGAGCAGTACTTC. Residues: CASSLYGTGGFEQYF.